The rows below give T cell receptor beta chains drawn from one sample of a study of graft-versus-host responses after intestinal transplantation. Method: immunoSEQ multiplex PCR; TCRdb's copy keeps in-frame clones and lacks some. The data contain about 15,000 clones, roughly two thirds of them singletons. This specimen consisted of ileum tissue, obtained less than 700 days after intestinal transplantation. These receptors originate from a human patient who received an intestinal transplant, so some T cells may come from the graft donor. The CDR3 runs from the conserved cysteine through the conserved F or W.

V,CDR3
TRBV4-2,CASSQEQGEAGTQYF
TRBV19,CASSDRDRGRRVSNQPQHF
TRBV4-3,CASSQDLPSAQYF
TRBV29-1,CSVDRGGLGETQYF
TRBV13,CASSLGSGQGVYEQYF
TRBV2,CASSEDRGETQYF
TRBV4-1,CASSQDRQGVTYGYTF
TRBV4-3,CASSLGRGQEQYF
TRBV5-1,CASSLEGTSPNTDTQYF
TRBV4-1,CASSQDPGASTDTQYF
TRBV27,CASSLGWGGLEAFF
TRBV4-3,CASSQVAQGDTDTQYF
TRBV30,CAWSRMGAREQFF
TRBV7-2,CASSVQGTAGELFF
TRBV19,CASSSPLGGRGYNEQFF
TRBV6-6,CASSYGITSADTQYF
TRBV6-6,CASSYSGGRRGTEAFF
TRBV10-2,CASRGLAGVQETQYF
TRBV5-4,CASSPTAGADYGYTF
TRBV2,CAGGSTDTQYF
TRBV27,CASSLRLPEGIGNQPQHF
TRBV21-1,CVGRDRDGDIQYF
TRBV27,CASSITGLTGELFF
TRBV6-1,CASSVTASGANVLTF
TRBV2,CASGQGYEQYF
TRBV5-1,CASSLDSYSPLHF
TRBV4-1,CASSQFPPGQVSYEQYF
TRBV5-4,CASSKDRGDSPLHF
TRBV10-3,CAISETGYYNEQFF
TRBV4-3,CASSQVSGGAGDTQYF
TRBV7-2,CASSLAGGLVTDTQYF
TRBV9,CASSVYPSSGNTIYF
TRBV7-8,CASSAAIFLQGPPDRETQYF
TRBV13,CASSLNTAYSTDTQYF
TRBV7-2,CASSPPSPQETQYF
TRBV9,CASSVGGRGAEMYNEQFF
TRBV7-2,CASSSEGRSPLHF
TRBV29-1,CSEKRTGENTEAFF
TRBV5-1,CASRGGVVSYNEQFF
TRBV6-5,CASSTGLGMNTEAFF
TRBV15,CATSRDRATGEDTQYF
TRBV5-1,CASSLESARSSYEQYF